This T cell receptor beta chain was profiled in a study of T-cell reconstitution after alpha-beta-depleted transplantation in children. Preparation of the TCRbeta library involved a method that used unique molecular identifiers. In TCRdb, the PCR reads were re-called with MiXCR into one record per CDR3 protein. The table has 800,000 to 1,000,000 distinct CDR3 sequences, about 31% seen once. In this sample, this clonotype turned up many times. The input for sequencing was PBMCs, mostly from graft donor cells, taken 360 days after TCRalphabeta/CD19-depleted stem cell transplant. The receptor's source is a boy in the first two years of life who had a stem cell transplant for SCID, so the T cells may come from the graft donor.

The CDR3 here is CASSLWDGGSYEQYF. In DNA form, the CDR3 reads TGTGCCAGCAGCTTGTGGGACGGGGGCTCCTACGAGCAGTACTTC. This chain links TRBV5-5 with TRBJ2-7; possibly TRBD2 for D (6 bases). There are 15 residues in the CDR3. Germline loops: CDR1 SGHKS, CDR2 YYEKEE (reference sequence). V was pared by 1 base and J by 0 bases, with 11 bases between.